This T cell receptor beta chain was observed in a study of T cell responses to AZD1222 COVID-19 vaccine. The wider study: Researchers grouped second doses given at about 4 or about 12 weeks into one pool. The study, taken as a whole, reports: Once two AZD1222 doses were given, Spike-specific TCR breadth and depth went up. Only a handful of AZD1222 recipients were seropositive at baseline. A mostly white British donor set with more females was recruited, and clonal diversity was possibly underestimated.

TCRdb's table, derived via immunoSEQ multiplex PCR, lists solely in-frame clones and lacks some. The sample gives tens of thousands of clones, roughly 88% of which show up once; 10% to 15% is in the top ten. Note on this clone: No antigen is known for it.

Per the germline V gene, CDR1 is WNHNN and CDR2 is SYGVQD (reference sequence). The CDR3 contains 17 residues. The germline V and J ends were trimmed by 10 bases and 4 bases, with 28 bases remaining between them. This specimen was peripheral blood, taken on day 0 of AZD1222 vaccination. The chain has TRBV10-1 and TRBJ1-2; no reliable D call. The receptor's source is an adult in good health. The CDR3: CANPTRFNVYLPYGYTF. CDR3 in DNA: TGCGCCAACCCGACACGCTTTAACGTCTACTTACCCTATGGCTACACCTTC.